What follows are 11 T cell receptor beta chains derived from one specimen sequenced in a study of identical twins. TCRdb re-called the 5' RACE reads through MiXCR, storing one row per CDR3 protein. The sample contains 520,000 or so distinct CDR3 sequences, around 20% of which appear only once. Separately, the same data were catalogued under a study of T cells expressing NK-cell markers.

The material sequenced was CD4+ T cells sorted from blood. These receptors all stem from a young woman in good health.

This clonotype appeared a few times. CDR3: CASSSRLQKANYGYTF. CDR3 DNA sequence: TGTGCCAGCAGTTCCCGGCTACAGAAAGCTAACTATGGCTACACCTTC. The chain uses TRBV27 and TRBJ1-2, with D unclear. This CDR3 is built from 16 residues. Trimming took 4 bases from V and 0 from J, leaving 15 bases between them. CDR1 is MNHEY and CDR2 is SMNVEV in the germline V gene (reference sequence).

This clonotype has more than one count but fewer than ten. The CDR3 sequence: CSARAVKNTEAFF. The CDR3 DNA is TGCAGTGCTAGAGCCGTCAAGAACACTGAAGCTTTCTTT. This chain connects TRBV20-1 to TRBJ1-1; no firm D call. In germline, CDR1 is DFQATT, CDR2 SNEGSKA (reference sequence). The CDR3 is made up of 13 amino acids. V was trimmed by 1 base and J by 1 base, leaving 7 bases between them.

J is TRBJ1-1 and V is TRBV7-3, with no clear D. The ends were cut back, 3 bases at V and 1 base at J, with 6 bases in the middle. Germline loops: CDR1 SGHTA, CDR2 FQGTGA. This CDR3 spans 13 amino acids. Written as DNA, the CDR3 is TGTGCCAGCAGCTTCCTTTCGAACACTGAAGCTTTCTTT. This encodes CASSFLSNTEAFF.

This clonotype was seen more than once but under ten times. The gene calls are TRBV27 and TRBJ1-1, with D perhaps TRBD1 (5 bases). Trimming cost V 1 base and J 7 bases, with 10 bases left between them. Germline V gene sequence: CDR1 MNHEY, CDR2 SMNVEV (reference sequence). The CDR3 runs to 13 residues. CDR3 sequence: CASSLFRESEAFF. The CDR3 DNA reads TGTGCCAGCAGTTTATTCAGGGAGAGTGAAGCTTTCTTT.

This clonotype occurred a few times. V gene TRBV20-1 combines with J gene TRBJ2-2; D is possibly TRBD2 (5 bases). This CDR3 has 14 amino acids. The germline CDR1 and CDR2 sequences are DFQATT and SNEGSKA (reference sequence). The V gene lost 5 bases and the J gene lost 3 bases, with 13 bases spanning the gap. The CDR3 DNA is TGCAGTGCTGGAGGAAGGGCGCACACCGGGGAGCTGTTTTTT. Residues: CSAGGRAHTGELFF.

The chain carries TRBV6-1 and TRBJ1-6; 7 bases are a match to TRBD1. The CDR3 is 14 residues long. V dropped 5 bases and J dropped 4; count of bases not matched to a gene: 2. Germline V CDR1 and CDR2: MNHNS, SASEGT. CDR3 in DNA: TGTGCCAGCAGTAGGGGGCCTTATAATTCACCCCTCCACTTT. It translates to CASSRGPYNSPLHF.

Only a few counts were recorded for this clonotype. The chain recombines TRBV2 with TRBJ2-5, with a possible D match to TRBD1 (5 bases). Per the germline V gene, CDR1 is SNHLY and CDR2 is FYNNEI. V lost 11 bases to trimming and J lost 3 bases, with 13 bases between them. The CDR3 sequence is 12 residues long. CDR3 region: CAGASTEETQYF. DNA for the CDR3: TGTGCCGGAGCATCGACAGAAGAGACCCAGTACTTC.

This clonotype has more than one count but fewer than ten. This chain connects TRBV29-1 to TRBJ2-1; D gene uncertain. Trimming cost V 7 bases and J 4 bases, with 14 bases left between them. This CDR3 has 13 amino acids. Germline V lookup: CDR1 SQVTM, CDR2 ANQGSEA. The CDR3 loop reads CSGSRTAYNEQFF. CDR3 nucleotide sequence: TGCAGCGGTTCCCGGACGGCTTACAATGAGCAGTTCTTC.

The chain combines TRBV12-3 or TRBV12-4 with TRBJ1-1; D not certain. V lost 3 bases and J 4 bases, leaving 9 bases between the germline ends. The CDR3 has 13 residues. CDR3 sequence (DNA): TGTGCCAGCAGTTTCCTAGGGATCACTGAAGCTTTCTTT. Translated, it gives CASSFLGITEAFF.

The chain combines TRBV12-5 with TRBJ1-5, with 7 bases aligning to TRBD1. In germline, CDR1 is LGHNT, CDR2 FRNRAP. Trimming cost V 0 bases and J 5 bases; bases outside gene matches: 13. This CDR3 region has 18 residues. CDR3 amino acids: CASGLVQSRGRGYQPQHF. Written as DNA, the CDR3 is TGTGCTAGTGGTTTGGTACAAAGTAGGGGGCGCGGTTATCAGCCCCAGCATTTT.

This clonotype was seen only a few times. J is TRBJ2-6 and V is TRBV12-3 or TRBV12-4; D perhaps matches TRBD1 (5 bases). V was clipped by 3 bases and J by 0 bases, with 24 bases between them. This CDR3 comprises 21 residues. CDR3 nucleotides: TGTGCCAGCAGTTTTCCGAATACCCAGACAGAATTTAGCTCTGGGGCCAACGTCCTGACTTTC. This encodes CASSFPNTQTEFSSGANVLTF.